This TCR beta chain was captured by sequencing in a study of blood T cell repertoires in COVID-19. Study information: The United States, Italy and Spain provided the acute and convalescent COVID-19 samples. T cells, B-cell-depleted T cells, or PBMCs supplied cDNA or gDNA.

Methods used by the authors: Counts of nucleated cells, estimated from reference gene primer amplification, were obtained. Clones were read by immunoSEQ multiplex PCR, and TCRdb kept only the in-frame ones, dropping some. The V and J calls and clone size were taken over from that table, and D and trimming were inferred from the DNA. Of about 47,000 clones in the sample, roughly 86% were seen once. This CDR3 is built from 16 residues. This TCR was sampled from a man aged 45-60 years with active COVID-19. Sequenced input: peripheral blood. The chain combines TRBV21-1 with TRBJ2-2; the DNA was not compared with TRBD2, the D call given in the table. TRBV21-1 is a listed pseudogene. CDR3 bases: TGTGCCAGCAGCAATGATAGCGGGGGCAACACCGGGGAGCTGTTTTTT. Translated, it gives CASSNDSGGNTGELFF.